Each of the 31 T cell receptor beta chains below was sequenced from the same sample in a study of identical twins. TCRdb redid the calling of the 5' RACE reads with MiXCR, one entry per CDR3 protein. There are about 1.7 million distinct CDR3 sequences in the sample; 32% occur only once, and 0.25% to 0.3% lies in the top ten. The sample comprised cord blood. The receptor source for this set is a newborn girl in good health.

The gene calls are TRBV4-1 and TRBJ1-2, with 7 bases matching TRBD1. Germline V gene data show CDR1 as MGHRA and CDR2 as YSYEKL. J lost 5 bases, V lost 1 base, and 13 bases had no gene match. The CDR3 contains 17 residues. This chain's CDR3 is CASSQVLPLRGGYGYTF. CDR3 bases: TGCGCCAGCAGCCAAGTCCTTCCCCTCAGGGGGGGGTATGGCTACACCTTC.

This clonotype came up a few times. The J gene is TRBJ2-1, the V gene TRBV4-1; weak D call: TRBD2 (5 bases). Germline V lookup: CDR1 MGHRA, CDR2 YSYEKL. CDR3 length equals 15 residues. With 2 bases removed from V and 2 bases from J, the gap between germline ends came to 10 bases. The CDR3 loop is CASSQPRRPYNEQFF. The CDR3 DNA reads TGCGCCAGCAGCCAACCTAGGAGGCCCTACAATGAGCAGTTCTTC.

This clonotype was counted a few times. This rearrangement joins TRBV29-1 to TRBJ2-1; 9 bases fit TRBD2. The CDR3 contains 16 residues. Germline-derived CDR1 and CDR2 are SQVTM and ANQGSEA. Trimming cost V 3 bases and J 2 bases; bases outside gene matches: 8. CDR3 protein: CSVEMVASGAYNEQFF. CDR3 in DNA: TGCAGCGTTGAGATGGTAGCTAGCGGGGCCTACAATGAGCAGTTCTTC.

The CDR3 DNA reads as TGCAGTGCTAGAGCCGGACAGACCAACTATGGCTACACCTTC. This translates into CSARAGQTNYGYTF. J is TRBJ1-2 and V is TRBV20-1, with a weak D call TRBD1 (6 bases). The germline CDR1 and CDR2 sequences are DFQATT and SNEGSKA (reference sequence). There are 14 residues in the CDR3. V shed 1 base and J shed 2 bases, with 11 bases lying between them.

V and J are TRBV20-1 and TRBJ2-2, with D tentatively TRBD2 (5 bases). The V gene's germline CDR1 is DFQATT and CDR2 SNEGSKA (reference sequence). This CDR3 contains 15 residues. Trimming took off 3 bases at V and 0 bases at J, with 11 bases between the two ends. For the CDR3, the DNA is TGCAGTGCTAGGGATAGCGCGACGAACACCGGGGAGCTGTTTTTT. This gives the protein CSARDSATNTGELFF.

The J gene is TRBJ2-3, the V gene TRBV5-6; D remains unclear. Looked up from germline, CDR1 is SGHDT and CDR2 is YYEEEE. The V and J ends lost 0 bases and 4 bases respectively, with 12 bases between them. The CDR3 is made up of 15 amino acids. CDR3 DNA sequence: TGTGCCAGCAGCTTGGCCTTTAGCCCCCCAGATACGCAGTATTTT. It translates to CASSLAFSPPDTQYF.

The table lists this clonotype with a count of one. This rearrangement joins TRBV20-1 to TRBJ2-1; maybe TRBD2 (5 bases). With 5 bases removed from V and 1 base from J, the gap between germline ends came to 15 bases. Germline-derived CDR1 and CDR2 are DFQATT and SNEGSKA (reference sequence). CDR3 length equals 15 residues. The CDR3 bases are TGCAGTGCTCTTCGGGAATCGGGATCCTACAATGAGCAGTTCTTC. This gives the protein CSALRESGSYNEQFF.

CDR3 sequence reads: CSVDRDLNRQSSYNEQFF. In nucleotides, the CDR3 is TGCAGCGTTGATCGGGATTTAAACAGGCAGAGCTCCTACAATGAGCAGTTCTTC. The chain couples TRBV29-1 to TRBJ2-1; D might be TRBD1 or TRBD2, each matching 5 bases. The V gene's germline CDR1 is SQVTM and CDR2 ANQGSEA. V dropped 3 bases and J dropped 0 bases, with 21 bases sitting between them. This CDR3 is 18 amino acids long.

As concerns this clonotype: Possible read error: a much larger clone is one base away. V gene TRBV4-2 combines with J gene TRBJ2-1; D not resolved. CDR1 is LGHNA, CDR2 YNFKEQ, per germline. This CDR3 has 15 residues. Trimming removed 0 bases at V and 1 base at J, with 7 bases between. The CDR3 DNA reads as TGTGCCAGCAGCCAAGAGGACGGGTCCTACAATGAGCAGTTCTTC. This translates into CASSQEDGSYNEQFF.

This clonotype is a singleton in its sample. Compared with germline, one end of the junction differs, possibly owing to a read error. The gene calls are TRBV27 and TRBJ2-3; tentatively, D is TRBD1 (6 bases). Germline CDR1 reads MNHEY; CDR2 reads SMNVEV (reference sequence). The CDR3 has 13 residues. The CDR3 reads CASKGRGTDTRYF. CDR3 in DNA: TGTGCCAGCAAGGGCAGGGGAACAGATACGCGGTATTTT.

This clonotype turned up a few times. CDR3 in amino acids: CAISEEGAYNSPLHF. In nucleotides, the CDR3 is TGTGCCATCAGTGAGGAGGGGGCTTATAATTCACCCCTCCACTTT. This rearrangement joins TRBV10-3 to TRBJ1-6; 7 bases match TRBD1. Unmatched junction bases numbered 2, after V lost 2 bases and J lost 4 bases. This CDR3 has 15 amino acids. CDR1 is ENHRY, CDR2 SYGVKD, per germline.

As for this clonotype: This may be a read error, as it is one base from a much larger clone. The chain recombines TRBV28 with TRBJ2-1, with a weak D call TRBD2 (6 bases). Germline CDR1 reads MDHEN; CDR2 reads SYDVKM. CDR3 length: 11 amino acids. With 11 bases removed from V and 10 bases from J, the gap between germline ends came to 15 bases. The DNA of the CDR3 is TGTGCCGGCGGGCTAGCGTTAGAGCAGTTCTTC. Protein sequence: CAGGLALEQFF.

The chain's CDR3 is CSVEGVPTDTQYF. The CDR3 nucleotides read TGCAGCGTTGAAGGGGTTCCCACAGATACGCAGTATTTT. This chain joins TRBV29-1 and TRBJ2-3; D not resolved. The CDR3 length is 13 residues. Per the germline V gene, CDR1 is SQVTM and CDR2 is ANQGSEA. V was clipped by 1 base and J by 2 bases, with 7 bases between them.

The chain couples TRBV6-6 to TRBJ2-7; no reliable D call. Per germline, CDR1 MNHNY and CDR2 SVGAGI (reference sequence). The CDR3 length is 15 residues. Trimming removed 2 bases from V and 0 bases from J, with 11 bases in between. The CDR3 DNA sequence: TGTGCCAGCAGTTACAACCCCAGAAGCTCCTACGAGCAGTACTTC. This codes for CASSYNPRSSYEQYF.

This clonotype was observed a handful of times. The chain is built from TRBV19 and TRBJ2-7, with TRBD1 identical over 9 bases. Germline assignment: CDR1 LNHDA and CDR2 SQIVND (reference sequence). This CDR3 has 14 amino acids. V gave up 5 bases and J gave up 3 bases; unmatched junction bases: 5. DNA for the CDR3: TGTGCCAGTAGTCTACAGGGGGCGAACTACGAGCAGTACTTC. As protein: CASSLQGANYEQYF.

The chain has TRBV27 and TRBJ2-7; TRBD1 aligns across 7 bases. This CDR3 is built from 14 residues. From germline, CDR1 is MNHEY and CDR2 SMNVEV (reference sequence). Trimming removed 3 bases from V and 4 bases from J; junction bases left unmatched: 6. The CDR3 reads CASSFSQGPYEQYF. In DNA form, the CDR3 reads TGTGCCAGCAGTTTTTCACAGGGGCCATACGAGCAGTACTTC.

This sequence joins TRBV21-1 and TRBJ2-3; the table's D gene call, TRBD2, was not cross checked with the DNA. TRBV21-1 is a listed pseudogene. The CDR3 runs to 17 residues. Here the CDR3 DNA reads TGTGCCAGCAGCAAAGGCGACGGGAGAGTTAGGACAGATACGCAGTATTTT. It encodes CASSKGDGRVRTDTQYF.

As regards this clonotype: A much larger clonotype is one base distant, so this may be a read error. CDR3 sequence reads: CASSLTTRYEQFF. DNA for the CDR3: TGTGCCAGCAGTTTAACTACTCGCTACGAGCAGTTCTTC. The V and J genes are TRBV12-3 or TRBV12-4 and TRBJ2-1; the D is unclear. Between the trimmed V and J ends, which lost 2 bases and 10 bases, there was a span of 12 bases. The CDR3 has 13 amino acids.

In its sample, this clonotype was seen a few times. The J gene is TRBJ2-5, the V gene TRBV30; TRBD2 might be the D (5 bases). V dropped 3 bases and J dropped 2 bases, with 7 bases sitting between them. Germline V CDR1 and CDR2: GTSNPN, SVGIG (reference sequence). This CDR3 contains 12 residues. CDR3 in DNA: TGTGCCTGGAGACTAGGACAAGAGACCCAGTACTTC. It is translated as CAWRLGQETQYF.

J is TRBJ2-4 and V is TRBV29-1, with D perhaps TRBD2 (6 bases). V shed 6 bases and J shed 3 bases, with 12 bases lying between them. The V gene's germline CDR1 is SQVTM and CDR2 ANQGSEA. The CDR3 consists of 13 residues. DNA of the CDR3: TGCAGCGTAGGCTCTAGCGACAAAAACATTCAGTACTTC. The encoded protein is CSVGSSDKNIQYF.

The J gene is TRBJ2-7, the V gene TRBV25-1; D uncertain. Germline CDR1 is MGHDK and CDR2 is SYGVNS. Trimming removed 6 bases from V and 6 bases from J, with 24 bases in between. The CDR3 spans 16 residues. The CDR3 is CASSPTSWGFIGEQYF. In DNA, the CDR3 is TGTGCCAGCAGCCCTACCTCTTGGGGTTTCATCGGCGAGCAGTACTTC.

The chain joins TRBV4-2 to TRBJ2-1; 8 nucleotides agree with TRBD2. Losses at the gene ends were 4 bases for V and 6 bases for J; bases not matched to a gene: 11. The CDR3 length is 16 residues. Germline V gene sequence: CDR1 LGHNA, CDR2 YNFKEQ. CDR3 DNA sequence: TGTGCCAGCAGCCTCGCGTCACGGGAGGGGGGCAATGAGCAGTTCTTC. It yields the protein CASSLASREGGNEQFF.

A few counts support this clonotype. V and J are TRBV2 and TRBJ1-6; D uncertain. The CDR3 totals 15 residues. Germline V CDR1 and CDR2: SNHLY, FYNNEI. V lost 4 bases and J lost 7, with 14 bases in between. The CDR3 nucleotides are TGTGCCAGCAGTGCCGAGGGAGGAGGGAATTCACCCCTCCACTTT. Protein sequence: CASSAEGGGNSPLHF.

V and J are TRBV30 and TRBJ2-7, with D possibly being TRBD2 (5 bases). This CDR3 contains 16 residues. Trimming took off 4 bases at V and 4 bases at J, with 23 bases between the two ends. Germline loops: CDR1 GTSNPN, CDR2 SVGIG (reference sequence). CDR3 protein: CAWMDLDGGLGYEQYF. The CDR3, as DNA: TGTGCCTGGATGGACCTCGACGGCGGGCTGGGGTACGAGCAGTACTTC.

There are a few counts of this clonotype. The chain uses TRBV2 and TRBJ2-3; D unresolved. The V gene lost 7 bases and the J gene lost 2 bases, with 10 bases spanning the gap. The CDR3 is 13 amino acids. From germline, CDR1 is SNHLY and CDR2 FYNNEI. The CDR3 DNA follows: TGTGCCAGCAAGCGAAGGAACACAGATACGCAGTATTTT. It is translated as CASKRRNTDTQYF.

The sample holds a few counts of this clonotype. The chain links TRBV4-2 to TRBJ1-6, with TRBD1 as a possible D gene (5 bases). This CDR3 has 16 residues. V gave up 0 bases and J gave up 7 bases, with 13 bases separating them. CDR1 and CDR2 (germline): LGHNA, YNFKEQ. CDR3 coding DNA: TGTGCCAGCAGCCAAGAGGGCACGGGGGTGAATTCACCCCTCCACTTT. Translating gives CASSQEGTGVNSPLHF.

This clonotype came up a few times. V usage is TRBV7-9 and J usage is TRBJ1-2, with a possible D match to TRBD1 (5 bases). This CDR3 contains 16 residues. V lost 1 base and J lost 4, with 16 bases in between. Germline values: CDR1 SEHNR, CDR2 FQNEAQ (reference sequence). CDR3 sequence: CASSLGGSNVFYGYTF. CDR3 DNA sequence: TGTGCCAGCAGCTTAGGGGGGAGCAACGTTTTCTATGGCTACACCTTC.

V gene TRBV13 combines with J gene TRBJ1-2, with TRBD1 as a possible D gene (6 bases). Germline V gene lookup returns CDR1 PRHDT and CDR2 FYEKMQ (reference sequence). V was pared by 1 base and J by 4 bases, with 13 bases between. The CDR3 runs 15 residues. CDR3 sequence: CASSLVGQIIYGYTF. For the CDR3, the DNA is TGTGCCAGCAGCTTAGTCGGACAGATCATCTATGGCTACACCTTC.

This clonotype was detected a few times. The CDR3: CSVALVRWASQYF. CDR3 bases: TGCAGCGTTGCCCTCGTCCGGTGGGCGAGCCAGTACTTC. V is TRBV29-1 and J is TRBJ2-5; no clear D. The V end was cut by 4 bases, the J end by 10 bases, with 19 bases between. The CDR3 totals 13 residues. Germline loops: CDR1 SQVTM, CDR2 ANQGSEA.

The rearrangement uses TRBV4-1 and TRBJ1-2; D may be TRBD1 (6 bases). This CDR3 spans 16 amino acids. Germline V gene lookup returns CDR1 MGHRA and CDR2 YSYEKL. Trimming took 2 bases from V and 9 from J, leaving 22 bases between them. This CDR3 reads CASSQPLNSRQASYTF. CDR3 in DNA: TGCGCCAGCAGCCAACCACTAAACTCCAGACAGGCCAGCTACACCTTC.

V is TRBV25-1 and J is TRBJ1-2; 7 nucleotides agree with TRBD1. In germline, CDR1 is MGHDK, CDR2 SYGVNS. J lost 4 bases, V lost 4 bases, and 6 bases had no gene match. The CDR3 runs 14 residues. CDR3 residues: CASSASRGGYGYTF. CDR3 sequence (DNA): TGTGCCAGCAGTGCGTCCAGGGGGGGCTATGGCTACACCTTC.